Listed below are T cell receptor beta chains from one sample, sequenced in a study of STAT5B mutations in CD4+ large granular lymphocyte leukemia. The table came from immunoSEQ multiplex PCR; TCRdb's copy has only in-frame clones and leaves some out. The repertoire holds fewer than 40,000 clones, with over 60% as singletons. Sequencing used CD4+ T cells from blood buffy coats. Receptors were obtained from a human donor in good health. Both conserved end residues are part of each CDR3. D genes are given only for firm matches. Only some rows state a clone size, as once, few, many or a class for expanded clones.

clone_size	v_call	j_call	d_call	cdr3_nt	cdr3_aa
-	TRBV28	TRBJ2-3	-	TGTGCCAGCCGTGGGGGAGTGGAGCCAGATACGCAGTATTTT	CASRGGVEPDTQYF
-	TRBV30	TRBJ1-4	-	TGTGCCTGGAAATTGGGGGCCACGTTAACTAATGAAAAACTGTTTTTT	CAWKLGATLTNEKLFF
-	TRBV11-2	TRBJ2-7	-	TGTGCCAGCAGCCCCGGCCGAAACTACGAGCAGTACTTC	CASSPGRNYEQYF
-	TRBV5-4	TRBJ2-7	TRBD2	TGTGCCAGCAGTACCCGGACTAGCGGAGTTTACGAGCAGTACTTC	CASSTRTSGVYEQYF
-	TRBV7-8	TRBJ2-1	TRBD2	TGTGCCAGCAGCGGCACCGGACTAGCGGGGGGGTTGAGCTCCTACAATGAGCAGTTCTTC	CASSGTGLAGGLSSYNEQFF
-	TRBV2	TRBJ1-2	TRBD1	TGTGCCAGCAGTGAAGGGGGGGACAGGGGAGGCTACACCTTC	CASSEGGDRGGYTF
-	TRBV5-8	TRBJ2-6	-	TGTGCCAGCAGCCTCTATCGCTCTGGGGCCAACGTCCTGACTTTC	CASSLYRSGANVLTF
few	TRBV19	TRBJ1-2	-	TGTGCCACTGGGAGTAGTCGGCAGCTCTATGGCTACACCTTC	CATGSSRQLYGYTF
-	TRBV5-1	TRBJ1-1	-	TGCGCCAGCAGGTGGACTAATTCGAACACTGAAGCTTTCTTT	CASRWTNSNTEAFF
-	TRBV19	TRBJ1-5	TRBD1	TGTGCCAGTAGTATAGGGCGACAGGGGAATCAGCCCCAGCATTTT	CASSIGRQGNQPQHF
-	TRBV10-3	TRBJ1-1	TRBD1	TGTGCCACCGGACAGGGGGCGAACACTGAAGCTTTCTTT	CATGQGANTEAFF
few	TRBV19	TRBJ1-1	-	TGTGCCAGTAGTCAGGGAGGGACTGAAGCTTTCTTT	CASSQGGTEAFF
-	TRBV6-6	TRBJ1-2	-	TGTGCCAGCAGTTATCGTGAAGGGACCGGCTACACCTTC	CASSYREGTGYTF
-	TRBV19	TRBJ1-1	-	TGTGCCAGTAGTAATGTGAGGACTGAAGCTTTCTTT	CASSNVRTEAFF
-	TRBV27	TRBJ1-1	TRBD1	TGTGCCAGCAGTGAACTCAGGGGGACTATGAACACTGAAGCTTTCTTT	CASSELRGTMNTEAFF
-	TRBV29-1	TRBJ2-5	TRBD2	TGCAGCGTTGGATCTAGCGGGAGTTCGGAGACCCAGTACTTC	CSVGSSGSSETQYF
-	TRBV19	TRBJ2-2	-	TGTGCCAGTTCCCCGCCCCCGGGAGTCGAGACCGGGGAGCTGTTTTTT	CASSPPPGVETGELFF
-	TRBV11-2	TRBJ1-2	-	TGTGCCAGCAGCTTAGCTCGGGGCGGCTATGGCTACACCTTC	CASSLARGGYGYTF
-	TRBV18	TRBJ1-1	-	TGTGCCACTCTCGCCCTAATGAACACTGAAGCTTTCTTT	CATLALMNTEAFF
-	TRBV19	TRBJ2-3	-	TGTGCCAGTAGTTTCACGACTAGTTCAGATACGCAGTATTTT	CASSFTTSSDTQYF
-	TRBV7-9	TRBJ1-2	-	TGTGCCAGCAGCTTAGGGACCGGGATTTATGGCTACACCTTC	CASSLGTGIYGYTF
medium-sized	TRBV2	TRBJ2-2	TRBD1	TGTGCCAGCCGGACAGGGGGTAACACCGGGGAGCTGTTTTTT	CASRTGGNTGELFF
-	TRBV11-2	TRBJ1-5	-	TGTGCCAGCAGCTTAGATGGCAATCAGCCCCAGCATTTT	CASSLDGNQPQHF
-	TRBV9	TRBJ2-1	-	TGTGCCAGCAGGGACGCCGTAGGACATCCGAGGGAGTACGATGAGCAGTTCTTC	CASRDAVGHPREYDEQFF
-	TRBV5-4	TRBJ2-3	TRBD2	TGTGCCAGCAGCTCCCAGAGAGCGGGGGGCCCAGATACGCAGTATTTT	CASSSQRAGGPDTQYF
few	TRBV5-1	TRBJ1-2	-	TGCGCCAGCGGGCAAGGTAACTATGGCTACACCTTC	CASGQGNYGYTF
-	TRBV15	TRBJ2-7	-	TGTGCCACCAGCAGAGAAAAGGCAGCGGCCTACGAGCAGTACTTC	CATSREKAAAYEQYF
-	TRBV14	TRBJ2-3	-	TGTGCCAGCAGCTTACTCTTGGATACGCAGTATTTT	CASSLLLDTQYF
-	TRBV18	TRBJ2-7	-	TGTGCCAGCTCACCCGGTCAAGGGGGTTCCCACGAGCAGTACTTC	CASSPGQGGSHEQYF
few	TRBV5-4	TRBJ1-1	-	TGTGCCAGCAGTGCGGGGAACACTGAAGCTTTCTTT	CASSAGNTEAFF
-	TRBV27	TRBJ2-1	TRBD1	TGTGCCAGCAGTTTCGACAGAGGGGGCTACACTGAGCAGTTCTTC	CASSFDRGGYTEQFF
few	TRBV9	TRBJ1-1	-	TGTGCCAGCAGCGCCCAACAGGGAAACACTGAAGCTTTCTTT	CASSAQQGNTEAFF
-	TRBV9	TRBJ2-5	-	TGTGCCAGCAGCGCCCCGGGCCTAGAAGAGACCCAGTACTTC	CASSAPGLEETQYF
few	TRBV5-1	TRBJ2-7	TRBD1	TGCGCCAGCAGCTTTAATGTGCCGACCGGGACAGGGCCCAGTTTGGACTTC	CASSFNVPTGTGPSLDF
-	TRBV11-3	TRBJ2-1	TRBD2	TGTGCCAGCAGCTCTCAACAGACTAGCGGGAATGAGCAGTTCTTC	CASSSQQTSGNEQFF
few	TRBV2	TRBJ1-2	TRBD1	TGTGCGGGGGGACAGGGGGACTATGGCTACACCTTC	CAGGQGDYGYTF
-	TRBV2	TRBJ2-7	TRBD2	TGTGCCAGCAGTGAAACGCGTCGGGCGGGGGGAACCTACGAGCAGTACTTC	CASSETRRAGGTYEQYF
-	TRBV6-4	TRBJ1-2	TRBD1	TGTGCCAGCAGTCGGGGACAGGGGAACTATGGCTACACCTTC	CASSRGQGNYGYTF
-	TRBV9	TRBJ2-7	-	TGTGCCAGCAGCATAAGGGCCCTCGGCGAGCAGTACTTC	CASSIRALGEQYF
-	TRBV5-6	TRBJ2-1	-	TGTGCCAGCAGCTTGAACGGGGGATCTCGCAATGAGCAGTTCTTC	CASSLNGGSRNEQFF
once	TRBV11-2	TRBJ2-3	-	TGTGCCAGCAGCCCCCTCCGGCCCACAGATACGCAGTATTTT	CASSPLRPTDTQYF
-	TRBV28	TRBJ1-5	-	TGTGCCAGCAGTCGGATGGAGGGGGGCGCGGGGCTTAGCAATCAGCCCCAGCATTTT	CASSRMEGGAGLSNQPQHF
-	TRBV19	TRBJ2-5	-	TGTGCCAGTAGCCCATCCCATCTCCAAGAGACCCAGTACTTC	CASSPSHLQETQYF
-	TRBV2	TRBJ2-7	TRBD1	TGTGCCAGCAGTGAATCGAAGGGGGCCCACTACGAGCAGTACTTC	CASSESKGAHYEQYF
-	TRBV2	TRBJ2-3	-	TGTGCCAGCAGGGAGGGACCGCATATCACAGATACGCAGTATTTT	CASREGPHITDTQYF
-	TRBV6-1	TRBJ2-7	-	TGTGCCAGCAATAGGGACGGGCCCTACGAGCAGTACTTC	CASNRDGPYEQYF